Below are 9 T cell receptor beta chains sequenced from a single sample in a study of shared clonotypes between healthy human individuals. Clones were sequenced by immunoSEQ multiplex PCR, and TCRdb holds only the in-frame ones, with some missing. The profile covers more than 2 million clones, with 85% to 95% appearing a single time and roughly 0.13% taken by the ten largest. Sequenced sample: naive CD4+ T cells sorted from blood. Subset specified: CD45RA+ positively selected. Source of these receptors: a man between 18 and 29 years old in good health.

This clone has only one observation. The CDR3 DNA reads as TGCGCCAGCAGCCAATCTAGGACAGACAATGAGCAGTTCTTC. Protein sequence: CASSQSRTDNEQFF. The chain links TRBV5-1 to TRBJ2-1, with D perhaps matching TRBD1 (6 bases). V was cut by 4 bases and J by 5 bases, with 13 bases left in between. The germline V gene encodes CDR1 SGHRS and CDR2 YFSETQ. There are 14 residues in the CDR3.

The rearrangement joins TRBV25-1 to TRBJ2-7, with D perhaps TRBD1 (6 bases). This CDR3 has 15 residues. From germline, CDR1 is MGHDK and CDR2 SYGVNS. Between the trimmed V and J ends, which lost 1 base and 3 bases, there was a span of 13 bases. CDR3 nucleotide sequence: TGTGCCAGCAGTGAATCTGGGGGCCCGAACTACGAGCAGTACTTC. Its protein is CASSESGGPNYEQYF.

Comment on this clone: This CDR3 is also generated by other DNA sequences in the sample. The CDR3 DNA reads as TGTGCCAGCAGCTTTCCAGGGGTTAGCACAGATACGCAGTATTTT. This gives the protein CASSFPGVSTDTQYF. This chain joins TRBV7-2 and TRBJ2-3, with D maybe TRBD1 (6 bases). This CDR3 spans 15 amino acids. The ends were cut back, 3 bases at V and 0 bases at J, with 10 bases in the middle. From germline, CDR1 is SGHTA and CDR2 FQGNSA.

This sequence joins TRBV5-4 and TRBJ2-7, with D uncertain. The V end lost 0 bases, the J end lost 7 bases, and 14 bases lay between the germline ends. CDR3 length: 14 amino acids. Germline values: CDR1 SGHNT, CDR2 YYREEE (reference sequence). This CDR3 reads CASSLGRSLDEQYF. For the CDR3, the DNA is TGTGCCAGCAGCTTGGGACGGTCTCTAGATGAGCAGTACTTC.

As to this clone: The same CDR3 can be traced to other DNA sequences in this sample. The chain employs TRBV9 and TRBJ2-2; D is uncertain. The V end lost 0 bases, the J end lost 1 base, and 7 bases lay between the germline ends. In germline, CDR1 is SGDLS, CDR2 YYNGEE. The CDR3 sequence is 15 residues long. In DNA form, the CDR3 reads TGTGCCAGCAGCGTAGGCCAGGTGAACACCGGGGAGCTGTTTTTT. Protein sequence: CASSVGQVNTGELFF.

V is TRBV5-6 and J is TRBJ2-7; the match to TRBD1 covers 7 bases. Germline CDR1 is SGHDT and CDR2 is YYEEEE. Unmatched junction bases numbered 7, after V lost 0 bases and J lost 7 bases. The CDR3 sequence is 14 residues long. The chain's CDR3 is CASSLGDRAGEQYF. As DNA, the CDR3 is TGTGCCAGCAGCTTGGGAGACAGGGCCGGAGAGCAGTACTTC. Drawing the rest from reference TRBV5-6 and TRBJ2-7, the complete variable domain is DAGVTQSPTHLIKTRGQQVTLRCSPKSGHDTVSWYQQALGQGPQFIFQYYEEEERQRGNFPDRFSGHQFPNYSSELNVNALLLGDSALYLCASSLGDRAGEQYFGPGTRLTVT.

The chain carries TRBV6-1 and TRBJ1-5; D ambiguous. The CDR3 length is 15 residues. CDR1 and CDR2 from the germline V gene are MNHNS and SASEGT. Deletions cut 7 bases from V and 0 bases from J, with 13 bases between. The CDR3 DNA reads TGTGCCAGCACACGGACCAGGTCTAGCAATCAGCCCCAGCATTTT. Protein: CASTRTRSSNQPQHF.

The chain joins TRBV6-1 to TRBJ2-7; D is unresolved. Germline CDR1 MNHNS, CDR2 SASEGT. The V end lost 3 bases, the J end lost 1 base, and 10 bases lay between the germline ends. The CDR3 has 14 amino acids. CDR3 sequence reads: CASSEALRSYEQYF. CDR3 in DNA: TGTGCCAGCAGTGAGGCCCTAAGGTCCTACGAGCAGTACTTC.

In the case of this clone: In the same sample, other DNA sequences code for this CDR3. The chain employs TRBV18 and TRBJ2-7, with 8 bases identical to TRBD1. CDR3 length: 14 residues. Germline-derived CDR1 and CDR2 are KGHSH and LQKENI. The V segment lost 2 bases and the J segment 7 bases; nucleotides outside the gene matches: 7. CDR3 coding DNA: TGTGCCAGCTCACCAGCGCAGGGGGCTTATGAGCAGTACTTC. Its protein is CASSPAQGAYEQYF.